The next 26 T cell receptor beta chains were all read from a single sample in a study of blood T cell repertoires in COVID-19. The protocol was immunoSEQ multiplex PCR, while the TCRdb copy is restricted to in-frame clones and leaves out a portion. This sample yields 35,000 to 50,000 clones, of which over 80% are seen a single time; over 1% belongs to the top ten. Sequenced: peripheral blood. Every receptor here comes from a woman aged 40 to 50 with acute or convalescent COVID-19.

V gene TRBV18 combines with J gene TRBJ2-5; tentatively, D is TRBD1 (5 bases). V was clipped by 3 bases and J by 0 bases, with 11 bases between them. This CDR3 spans 15 amino acids. Germline V gene sequence: CDR1 KGHSH, CDR2 LQKENI. The CDR3 is CASSPLDSYQETQYF. The CDR3 DNA reads TGTGCCAGCTCACCTCTTGACAGCTACCAAGAGACCCAGTACTTC. Full variable domain (remainder filled in from reference TRBV18 and TRBJ2-5): NAGVMQNPRHLVRRRGQEARLRCSPMKGHSHVYWYRQLPEEGLKFMVYLQKENIIDESGMPKERFSAEFPKEGPSILRIQQVVRGDSAAYFCASSPLDSYQETQYFGPGTRLLVL.

The chain couples TRBV3-1 (or the pseudogene TRBV3-2) to TRBJ1-1; 8 bases are a match to TRBD1. CDR1 and CDR2 from the germline V gene are LGHDT and YNNKEL (reference sequence). The CDR3 extends over 16 amino acids. After removal of 1 base from V and 3 bases from J, the junction contained 7 bases not matched to a gene. The CDR3 sequence: CASSQVRPRGHTEAFF. The CDR3 DNA sequence: TGTGCCAGCAGCCAAGTAAGGCCCAGGGGGCACACTGAAGCTTTCTTT.

V gene TRBV5-1 combines with J gene TRBJ1-1, with 9 bases fitting TRBD1. V lost 1 base to trimming and J lost 1 base; unmatched junction nucleotides: 8. The CDR3 consists of 17 residues. The germline CDR1 and CDR2 sequences are SGHRS and YFSETQ. Written as DNA, the CDR3 is TGCGCCAGCAGCTTGACCACAGGGGGCTTCGGGAACACTGAAGCTTTCTTT. Translation gives CASSLTTGGFGNTEAFF.

There are a few counts of this clone. J is TRBJ1-6 and V is TRBV14; 7 nucleotides agree with TRBD1. V lost 3 bases, J lost 7 bases, and 6 bases stayed unmatched. Germline-derived CDR1 and CDR2 are SGHDN and FVKESK. The CDR3 extends over 15 amino acids. CDR3 nucleotide sequence: TGTGCCAGCAGCCATTCGACAGGGCCGAATTCACCCCTCCACTTT. Encoded protein: CASSHSTGPNSPLHF.

V is TRBV3-1 (or the pseudogene TRBV3-2) and J is TRBJ2-1; 8 bases map to TRBD2. Germline assignment: CDR1 LGHDT and CDR2 YNNKEL (reference sequence). The CDR3 is made up of 16 amino acids. The V gene end was trimmed by 4 bases and the J gene end by 6 bases; junction bases not matched to a gene: 11. The CDR3 protein is CASSLGLGTRANEQFF. CDR3 DNA sequence: TGTGCCAGCAGCCTCGGACTAGGGACTAGGGCCAATGAGCAGTTCTTC.

This clone has only one observation. The rearrangement joins TRBV28 to TRBJ1-2; unclear D gene. CDR3 length equals 17 residues. Trimming took off 5 bases at V and 3 bases at J, with 22 bases between the two ends. Germline values: CDR1 MDHEN, CDR2 SYDVKM. Written as DNA, the CDR3 is TGTGCCAGCAGTGAAGGGTCAGGAGGTCAAAGAGACTATGGCTACACCTTC. It codes for CASSEGSGGQRDYGYTF.

The chain joins TRBV29-1 to TRBJ1-1; D is unresolved. The V end lost 6 bases, the J end lost 5 bases, and 7 bases lay between the germline ends. CDR3 length equals 10 residues. CDR1 and CDR2 from the germline V gene are SQVTM and ANQGSEA. CDR3 amino acids: CSVGETEAFF. The CDR3 DNA is TGCAGCGTAGGAGAGACTGAAGCTTTCTTT.

In regard to this clone: The junction departs from the called germline gene at one end, perhaps through a read error. The chain combines TRBV2 with TRBJ2-7; tentatively, D is TRBD1 (5 bases). The CDR3 runs to 12 residues. The V gene's germline CDR1 is SNHLY and CDR2 FYNNEI. The CDR3 region has the DNA TGTGCCAGCACTGAACAGGCCTACGAGCAGTACTTC. It is translated as CASTEQAYEQYF.

This rearrangement joins TRBV19 to TRBJ2-7, with 9 bases identical to TRBD2. The length of the CDR3 is 15 residues. The germline V gene has CDR1 LNHDA and CDR2 SQIVND (reference sequence). The V and J ends lost 3 bases and 0 bases, in that order; junction bases with no gene match: 3. As DNA, the CDR3 is TGTGCCAGTAGTATTAGCGGGGGAAGCTCCTACGAGCAGTACTTC. Encoded protein: CASSISGGSSYEQYF.

The rearrangement joins TRBV5-5 to TRBJ1-4; 11 nucleotides align to TRBD1. J gave up 6 bases and V 3 bases, and 4 bases lay outside the gene matches. The CDR3 extends over 15 amino acids. In germline, CDR1 is SGHKS, CDR2 YYEKEE (reference sequence). This CDR3 is CASSSRTGGDEKLFF. The CDR3 nucleotides are TGTGCCAGCAGCTCCAGGACAGGGGGCGATGAAAAACTGTTTTTT.

The J gene is TRBJ2-3, the V gene TRBV4-1; 7 positions match TRBD1. The CDR3 has 17 amino acids. V shed 2 bases, J shed 2 bases, and the junction held 10 bases outside the gene matches. Germline V gene lookup returns CDR1 MGHRA and CDR2 YSYEKL. CDR3 in DNA: TGCGCCAGCAGCCAACCTAAGGGACAGATATACACAGATACGCAGTATTTT. It encodes CASSQPKGQIYTDTQYF.

This clone occurred once. J is TRBJ2-3 and V is TRBV7-8; 12 nucleotides match TRBD2. This CDR3 is 17 amino acids long. From germline, CDR1 is SGHVS and CDR2 FQNEAQ. Unmatched junction bases numbered 5, after V lost 1 base and J lost 3 bases. CDR3 amino acids: CASSLGTSGMGTDTQYF. CDR3 bases: TGTGCCAGCAGCTTAGGGACTAGCGGGATGGGGACAGATACGCAGTATTTT. The whole variable domain, remainder taken from reference TRBV7-8 and TRBJ2-3, is GAGVSQSPRYKVAKRGQDVALRCDPISGHVSLFWYQQALGQGPEFLTYFQNEAQLDKSGLPSDRFFAERPEGSVSTLKIQRTQQEDSAVYLCASSLGTSGMGTDTQYFGPGTRLTVL.

The chain uses TRBV27 and TRBJ1-5; D possibly corresponds to TRBD1 (6 bases). V was pared by 6 bases and J by 0 bases, with 9 bases between. Per germline, CDR1 MNHEY and CDR2 SMNVEV (reference sequence). This CDR3 region has 14 residues. For the CDR3, the DNA is TGTGCCAGCAGGGGGGCCTATAGCAATCAGCCCCAGCATTTT. Translating gives CASRGAYSNQPQHF.

V and J are TRBV6-5 and TRBJ1-2, with 9 nucleotides matching TRBD1. J gave up 2 bases and V 7 bases, and 8 bases lay outside the gene matches. The CDR3 covers 15 residues. Germline CDR1 and CDR2: MNHEY and SVGAGI. The CDR3 protein is CASTPQGALNYGYTF. The DNA of the CDR3 is TGTGCCAGCACTCCACAGGGGGCACTAAACTATGGCTACACCTTC.

This chain links TRBV28 with TRBJ1-2; D gene ambiguous. V lost 3 bases to trimming and J lost 4 bases, with 15 bases between them. The germline CDR1 and CDR2 sequences are MDHEN and SYDVKM. CDR3 length equals 15 residues. The CDR3 nucleotides read TGTGCCAGCAGTTTTATAGGCCAGCGGGGCTATGGCTACACCTTC. Translation gives CASSFIGQRGYGYTF.

The chain links TRBV18 to TRBJ2-1; TRBD2 agrees at 11 bases. The CDR3 has 17 residues. J gave up 7 bases and V 3 bases, and 11 bases lay outside the gene matches. Germline V CDR1 and CDR2: KGHSH, LQKENI. This chain's CDR3 is CASSPGQTSGKGNEQFF. For the CDR3, the DNA is TGTGCCAGCTCACCCGGACAGACTAGCGGGAAAGGGAATGAGCAGTTCTTC. Drawing the rest from reference TRBV18 and TRBJ2-1, the complete variable domain is NAGVMQNPRHLVRRRGQEARLRCSPMKGHSHVYWYRQLPEEGLKFMVYLQKENIIDESGMPKERFSAEFPKEGPSILRIQQVVRGDSAAYFCASSPGQTSGKGNEQFFGPGTRLTVL.

The V call is TRBV28, the J call TRBJ2-3; tentative D call: TRBD2 (5 bases). This CDR3 is 15 amino acids long. CDR1 is MDHEN, CDR2 SYDVKM, per germline. The V end was cut by 5 bases, the J end by 3 bases, with 15 bases between. Written as DNA, the CDR3 is TGTGCCAGCAGTGTAACTAGGGTCGGGACAGATACGCAGTATTTT. Translation: CASSVTRVGTDTQYF. The variable domain in full, completed from reference TRBV28 and TRBJ2-3, reads DVKVTQSSRYLVKRTGEKVFLECVQDMDHENMFWYRQDPGLGLRLIYFSYDVKMKEKGDIPEGYSVSREKKERFSLILESASTNQTSMYLCASSVTRVGTDTQYFGPGTRLTVL.

The gene calls are TRBV2 and TRBJ1-6; the D is unclear. V shed 4 bases and J shed 9 bases, with 7 bases lying between them. The CDR3 contains 12 residues. Germline values: CDR1 SNHLY, CDR2 FYNNEI. CDR3: CASSVASSPLHF. The CDR3 DNA reads TGTGCCAGCAGTGTCGCGAGTTCACCCCTCCACTTT.

The chain joins TRBV6-4 to TRBJ2-1; D is uncertain. V lost 3 bases to trimming and J lost 10 bases, with 13 bases between them. CDR1 and CDR2 (germline): MRHNA, SNTAGT. This CDR3 region has 13 residues. The chain's CDR3 is CASSESIASEQFF. CDR3 DNA sequence: TGTGCCAGCAGTGAGTCTATAGCATCCGAGCAGTTCTTC.

The chain joins TRBV5-1 to TRBJ2-1; D unresolved. The germline V and J ends were trimmed by 0 bases and 8 bases, with 9 bases remaining between them. The CDR3 runs 13 residues. Per germline, CDR1 SGHRS and CDR2 YFSETQ. This CDR3 reads CASSLGVAHEQFF. CDR3 nucleotides: TGCGCCAGCAGCTTGGGGGTAGCACATGAGCAGTTCTTC.

The chain combines TRBV4-3 with TRBJ1-5, with a tentative D call TRBD1 (6 bases). The CDR3 has 15 residues. The germline V gene encodes CDR1 LGHNA and CDR2 YSLEER. V was trimmed by 2 bases and J by 5 bases, leaving 13 bases between them. The chain's CDR3 is CASSQRVQGYQPQHF. CDR3 in DNA: TGCGCCAGCAGCCAAAGGGTACAGGGTTATCAGCCCCAGCATTTT.

The chain has TRBV7-8 and TRBJ2-1, with 10 bases fitting TRBD1. Germline CDR1 SGHVS, CDR2 FQNEAQ. The CDR3 runs to 14 residues. Trimming cost V 3 bases and J 10 bases; bases outside gene matches: 6. For the CDR3, the DNA is TGTGCCAGCAGCTTGGTTCCGGACAGGGGGGAGCAGTTCTTC. Its translation: CASSLVPDRGEQFF.

The chain has TRBV7-9 and TRBJ2-7, with 7 bases matching TRBD1. CDR1 is SEHNR, CDR2 FQNEAQ, per germline (reference sequence). The CDR3 loop spans 17 amino acids. Germline trimming cut 0 bases from V and 3 bases from J; bases unmatched to any gene: 11. The CDR3 bases are TGTGCCAGCAGCTTAGCCTACGACAGGGACCCCAGCTACGAGCAGTACTTC. Protein: CASSLAYDRDPSYEQYF.

The rearrangement links TRBV28 to TRBJ2-5; 7 bases match TRBD1. With 6 bases clipped from V and 5 bases from J, the junction kept 9 bases outside the gene matches. Germline V gives CDR1 MDHEN, CDR2 SYDVKM. The CDR3 is 14 residues long. The CDR3 DNA follows: TGTGCCAGCAGGCGAGACAGGGTTCAGGAGACCCAGTACTTC. Residues: CASRRDRVQETQYF.

V and J are TRBV19 and TRBJ2-5; a possible D gene is TRBD1 (6 bases). The CDR3 length is 15 residues. Trimming cost V 4 bases and J 0 bases, with 12 bases left between them. Germline CDR1 LNHDA, CDR2 SQIVND (reference sequence). This CDR3 reads CASSSFRDNQETQYF. The CDR3 DNA sequence: TGTGCCAGTAGTAGCTTCCGGGACAACCAAGAGACCCAGTACTTC.

This chain links TRBV6-5 with TRBJ1-6, with 7 bases matching TRBD1. The length of the CDR3 is 13 residues. Germline V gene sequence: CDR1 MNHEY, CDR2 SVGAGI. V gave up 6 bases and J gave up 8 bases; unmatched junction bases: 4. DNA of the CDR3: TGTGCCAGCAGGACAGGGTCGGATTCACCCCTCCACTTT. Protein product: CASRTGSDSPLHF.